This T cell receptor (beta chain) originates from a study of T cells in Graves' hyperthyroidism and ophthalmopathy (dated by TCRdb to the late 2010s). Background on the whole study: Peripheral blood was collected at initial diagnosis, before any treatment. A discovery cohort of about 100 patients, 43 with Graves' ophthalmopathy and under 60 with stable Graves' hyperthyroidism, was used to find distinguishing TCR V-J signatures. After sampling, hyperthyroidism patients received methimazole starting at 30 mg daily, and ophthalmopathy patients received high-dose intravenous methylprednisolone. The 75 to 100 discovery patients were randomly split 7:3 into training and test sets. Prospective prediction of ophthalmopathy was tested in an independent validation cohort of 18 to 20 hyperthyroidism patients and roughly 16 patients who later progressed to ophthalmopathy. The study also compared thyroid tissue and blood T-cell repertoires from about 6 Graves' hyperthyroidism patients. According to the paper, TCR Vbeta CDR3 sequencing was carried out on over 130 peripheral blood samples, which came from 40 to 45 ophthalmopathy, around 75 hyperthyroidism and roughly 17 progressor patients.

The TCR beta CDR3 regions were amplified from the RNA transcripts. A first-round RT-PCR of the TCR CDR3 used the HTBI primer set with the Qiagen OneStep RT-PCR kit. A second multiplex PCR round built the libraries, followed by size selection and purification. The libraries were sequenced on an Illumina HiSeq2000 using paired-end 100 bp reads. The authors' pipeline ran thus. SOAPnuke was used to process the raw data, with reads discarded if the reads contained adapters or uncalled bases, had a mean Phred below 15, or lacked an exact constant-primer or identifier match. High-quality paired reads were merged using COPE v1.2.5, and each unique nucleotide sequence was defined as a clonotype. Clonotypes were aligned to IMGT TRBV, TRBD and TRBJ reference segments using MiTCR v1.1. Analysis was restricted to V-J combinations with a frequency above 0.0001, which covered about 99% of repertoires. A TCS score was defined as the ratio of F50 (clonal expansion) to E x V (chaos), with BLOSUM62-based TCRdist applied between CDR3 peptides within each V-J. Welch's t-statistics and random forest reduced 514 V-J features to about 13, which were used in a naive Bayes classifier (R e1071). TCRdb trimmed the raw reads at Q25, called clones with MiXCR and kept productive beta chains. Records with the same CDR3 protein are collapsed into one entry carrying the most frequent genes and DNA. TCRdb, rather than the study authors, made the V and J calls. Within this sample are 500,000 or so distinct CDR3 sequences, with 15% to 20% of them counted one time only. Around 32% of the sample lies in the top ten.

In the ophthalmopathy patients, disease was moderately to severely active, with a Clinical Activity Score of 3 or more, a NOSPECS grade of 4 or more, and a duration of less than 3 months. Exclusion was applied to patients with uncontrolled infections, other autoimmune diseases, pregnancy or lactation. Clinical symptoms, serum thyroxine and TRAb, thyroid ultrasound, and orbital computed tomography formed the basis for the diagnoses. PBMCs were isolated from approximately 10 ml of fresh peripheral blood by Ficoll-Paque density gradient centrifugation. Total RNA was extracted using Trizol reagent, and RNA quality was assessed on an Agilent 2100 Bioanalyzer. Overall study results and their limits: No statistical method was used to set the sample size in advance, and investigators knew the group allocation. During validation, the model predicted progression to ophthalmopathy a median of approximately 7 months ahead of onset, with around 65% sensitivity and 72% to 80% specificity. A model built on a 13 V-J signature distinguished ophthalmopathy from stable hyperthyroidism, reaching roughly 88% sensitivity and under 84% specificity in cross-validation and 80%/75% in testing. Most expanded thyroid clonotypes (frequency above 0.001) were also detected in blood, a finding suggesting that blood repertoires may reflect thyroid immune responses.

Counted from cysteine to phenylalanine, this CDR3 has 9 amino acids. Only the CDR3 portion is preserved as DNA: 27 bases, with reading frame beginning at the first base. Deletion took 6 bases off V and 8 bases off J, with a span of 8 bases between the germline ends. In the germline V gene (reference sequence), CDR1 corresponds to DFQATT and CDR2 to SNEGSKA. On this clonotype itself: The specificity of this receptor is unknown. No much larger clone is present one base from it, and per-base qualities are unavailable.

Sequencing was performed on blood. The origin of this receptor is a young woman with Graves' ophthalmopathy. This receptor chain uses TRBV20-1 and TRBJ2-7; the D call is possibly TRBD1 or TRBD2, each sharing 6 bases. The nucleotide sequence reads TGCAGTGCGGGGGGCAAGCAGTACTTC. This gives the protein CSAGGKQYF.